This T cell receptor (beta chain) derives from a study of shared clonotypes between healthy human individuals. Points from the study as a whole: Only blood underwent sampling, and tissue repertoires likely differ. In contrast to clonotypes shared by all four donors, non-shared clonotypes had lower generation probabilities. What naive subsets generally showed was a larger estimated richness than memory subsets showed. Donor clonotype sharing was expected to depend on sequencing depth.

About this clone: Its antigen is currently unknown. Mismatch with germline at one junction end may stem from a read error.

Positive CCR7 selection of CD45RO-negative cells yielded the naive CD8 cells, and terminally differentiated effector memory CD45RA+ cells were excluded. Libraries were prepared by immunoSEQ multiplex PCR; TCRdb keeps only in-frame clonotypes and omits some of them. Of about 1,900,000 clones listed, 85% to 95% are singletons. The CDR3 is 18 amino acids. The V gene's germline CDR1 is MGHDK and CDR2 SYGVNS. Input material: naive CD8+ T cells sorted from blood. The chain uses TRBV25-1 and TRBJ2-1; 9 bases are shared with TRBD2. The origin of this receptor is a man younger than 30 in good health. For the CDR3, the DNA is TGTGCCAGCACTGAAAGCAAGGGGGTAGCGGGAGTCTGGAATGAGCAGTTCTTC. Translated, it gives CASTESKGVAGVWNEQFF. The whole variable domain, remainder taken from reference TRBV25-1 and TRBJ2-1, is EADIYQTPRYLVIGTGKKITLECSQTMGHDKMYWYQQDPGMELHLIHYSYGVNSTEKGDLSSESTVSRIRTEHFPLTLESARPSHTSQYLCASTESKGVAGVWNEQFFGPGTRLTVL.